This record looks at one TCR beta chain sequence and its context. Antigen specificity is unknown. This specimen belongs to a study of Ad26.COV2.S vaccination and SARS-CoV-2 variants. Germline-derived CDR1 and CDR2 are SGHAT and FQNNGV. V was cut by 5 bases and J by 5 bases, with 9 bases left in between. The CDR3 loop spans 12 amino acids. Whole-study findings and limits: Vaccinees reportedly had broad spike-specific CD8+ and CD4+ T cell responses.

Treatment indicated: around 19 received Ad26.COV2.S at low or high dose, single or two shots; about 5 received placebo; per-sample allocation not given. Samples came from day 63 after the first vaccine or placebo injection. Cohort 1b enrolled adults aged 18-55 years in Boston. Clones were sequenced by immunoSEQ multiplex PCR, and TCRdb holds only the in-frame ones, with some missing. Of around 300,000 clones listed, about 86% were seen once; the top ten hold about 10%. The sequencing used peripheral blood, collected in a trial of Ad26.COV2.S vaccine versus placebo. The rearrangement joins TRBV11-2 to TRBJ2-5; D perhaps matches TRBD2 (5 bases). This TCR was recovered from a person aged 18-65 years who received the Ad26.COV2.S COVID-19 vaccine or a placebo. CDR3 residues: CASSNRRETQYF. CDR3 nucleotides: TGTGCCAGCAGCAATAGGAGGGAGACCCAGTACTTC.